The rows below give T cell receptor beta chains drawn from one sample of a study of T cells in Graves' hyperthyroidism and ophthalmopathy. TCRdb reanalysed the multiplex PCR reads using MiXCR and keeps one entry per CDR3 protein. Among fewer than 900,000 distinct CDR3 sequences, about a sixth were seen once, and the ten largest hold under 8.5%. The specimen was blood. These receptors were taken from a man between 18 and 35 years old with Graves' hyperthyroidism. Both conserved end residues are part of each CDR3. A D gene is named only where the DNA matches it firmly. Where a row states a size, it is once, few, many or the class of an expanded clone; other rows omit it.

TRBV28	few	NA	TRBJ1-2	TGTGCCAGCAGTACCGTGGGGGAGGCTGGCTACACCTTC	CASSTVGEAGYTF
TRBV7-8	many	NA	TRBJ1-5	TGTGCCAGCAGCTTAGAGGAGGGCTGGCAGCCCCAGCATTTT	CASSLEEGWQPQHF
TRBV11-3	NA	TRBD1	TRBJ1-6	TGTGCCAGCAGCTTATGGGACAGGCATAATTCACCCCTCCACTTT	CASSLWDRHNSPLHF
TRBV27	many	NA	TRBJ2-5	TGTGCCAGCTGGAGGACCTCAGGGCGGGAGACCCAGTACTTC	CASWRTSGRETQYF
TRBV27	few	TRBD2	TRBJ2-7	TGTGCCAGCAGTTTAACTAGCGCTAGCTCCTACGAGCAGTACTTC	CASSLTSASSYEQYF
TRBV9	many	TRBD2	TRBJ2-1	TGTGCCAGCAGCGTAAGTGGGACTAGCTACAATGAGCAGTTCTTC	CASSVSGTSYNEQFF
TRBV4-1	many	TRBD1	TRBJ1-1	TGTGCCAGCAGGGGGATGAACACTGAAGCTTTCTTT	CASRGMNTEAFF
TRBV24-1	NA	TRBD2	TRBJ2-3	TGTGCCACCAGGATTGGGACTAGCGTGTTTATCACAGATACGCAGTATTTT	CATRIGTSVFITDTQYF
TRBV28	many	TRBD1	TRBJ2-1	TGTGCCAGCAGTTTATTGGGCCCACAGGGGAGTGAGCAGTTCTTC	CASSLLGPQGSEQFF
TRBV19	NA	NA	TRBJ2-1	TGTGCCAGTACCGCCGGAGGTCGGGCTTACGAGCAGTTCTTC	CASTAGGRAYEQFF
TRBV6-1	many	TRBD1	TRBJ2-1	TGTGCCAGCAGTTTCGGGACAGGGGCCTACAATGAGCAGTTCTTC	CASSFGTGAYNEQFF
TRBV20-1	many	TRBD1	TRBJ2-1	TGCAGTGCTACGGGACAGTCCTACAATGAGCAGTTCTTC	CSATGQSYNEQFF
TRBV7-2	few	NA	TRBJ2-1	TGTGCCAGCAGCTCCGGGTATTATGAGCAGTTCTTC	CASSSGYYEQFF
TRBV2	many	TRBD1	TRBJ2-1	TGTGCCAGCAGTGGGACAGGGGGTGGTCGTACTGAGCAGTTCTTC	CASSGTGGGRTEQFF
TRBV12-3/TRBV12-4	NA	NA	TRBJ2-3	TGTGCCAGCATCCAGGCTAGCCTCCCCACAGATACGCAGTATTTT	CASIQASLPTDTQYF
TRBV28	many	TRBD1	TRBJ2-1	TGTGCCAGCAGTTTAATGGGGACAGGCAATGAGCAGTTCTTC	CASSLMGTGNEQFF
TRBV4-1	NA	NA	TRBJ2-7	TGCGCCAGCAGCCAACCCGGGACCCCGAACGAGCAGTACTTC	CASSQPGTPNEQYF
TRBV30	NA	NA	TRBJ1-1	TGTGCCTGGAGTGTATTCGAGGAAGCTTTCTTT	CAWSVFEEAFF
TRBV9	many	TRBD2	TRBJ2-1	TGTGCCAGCAGCGTAGTCGGGACTAGCGGTTACAATGAGCAGTTCTTC	CASSVVGTSGYNEQFF
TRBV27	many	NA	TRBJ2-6	TGTGCCAGCAGTTTGTACTTGGGACAAGGGGACTCTGGGGCCAACGTCCTGACTTTC	CASSLYLGQGDSGANVLTF
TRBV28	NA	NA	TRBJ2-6	TGTGCCACCTCGGACGGGAACTCTGGGGCCAACGTCCTGACTTTC	CATSDGNSGANVLTF
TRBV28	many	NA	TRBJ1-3	TGTGCCAGCAGTTCCCAGCACACCATATATTTT	CASSSQHTIYF
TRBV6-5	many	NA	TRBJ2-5	TGTGCCAGCAGTTACGCGGCAGGGAAAGAGACCCAGTACTTC	CASSYAAGKETQYF
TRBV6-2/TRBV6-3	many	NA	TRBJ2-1	TGTGCCACCAGGGGAGGCAATGAGCAGTTCTTC	CATRGGNEQFF
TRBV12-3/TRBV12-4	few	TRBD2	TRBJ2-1	TGTGCCGGCAGTTTAGGGACTAGCGGTTACAATGAGCAGTTCTTC	CAGSLGTSGYNEQFF
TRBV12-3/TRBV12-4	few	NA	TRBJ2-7	TGTGCCAGCAGCCCCTACACAGAACCCTACGAGCAGTACTTC	CASSPYTEPYEQYF
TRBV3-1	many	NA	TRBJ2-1	TGTGCCAGCAGCCAAGTGTGGAGCGGAACCTACAATGAGCAGTTCTTC	CASSQVWSGTYNEQFF
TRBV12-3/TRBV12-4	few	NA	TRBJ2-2	TGTGCCAGTAGAGCACAGGGGAACACCGGGGAGCTGTTTTTT	CASRAQGNTGELFF
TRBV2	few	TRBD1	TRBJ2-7	TGTGCCAGCAGTGAAGCGCCGGGACAGTGGTACGAGCAGTACTTC	CASSEAPGQWYEQYF
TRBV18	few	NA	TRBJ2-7	TGTGCCAGCTCACCACCGTACAGCACCTACGAGCAGTACTTC	CASSPPYSTYEQYF
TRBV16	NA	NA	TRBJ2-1	TGTGCCAGCAGCCAATGGTTCGGAGGGGGGTACAATGAGCAGTTCTTC	CASSQWFGGGYNEQFF
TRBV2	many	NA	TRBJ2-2	TGTGCCAGCAGTGGGGAAGGGGGGAGACTCACCGGGGAGCTGTTTTTT	CASSGEGGRLTGELFF
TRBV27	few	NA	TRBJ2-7	TGTGCCAGCAGTTTATCAGCGATGCTGACCTCCTACGAGCAGTACTTC	CASSLSAMLTSYEQYF
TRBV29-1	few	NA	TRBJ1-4	TGCAGCGTTGGCCCGGACAAGGCTGAAAAACTGTTTTTT	CSVGPDKAEKLFF
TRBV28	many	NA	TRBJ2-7	TGTGCCAGCAGAGGGGGACCGGGGGATCCCTACGAGCAGTACTTC	CASRGGPGDPYEQYF
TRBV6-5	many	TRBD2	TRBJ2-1	TGTGCCAGCAGTTACACTAGCGGGAGTTCCTACAATGAGCAGTTCTTC	CASSYTSGSSYNEQFF
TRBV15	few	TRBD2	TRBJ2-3	TGTGCCACCAGCAGAGATAGAGCGGGAGCCGCAGATACGCAGTATTTT	CATSRDRAGAADTQYF
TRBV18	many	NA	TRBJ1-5	TGTGCCAGCTCACCAGTCATGGGAGATAGCAATCAGCCCCAGCATTTT	CASSPVMGDSNQPQHF
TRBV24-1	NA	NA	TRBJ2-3	TGTGCCACCAGGGGTAGATGGCGGAGAACCACAGATACGCAGTATTTT	CATRGRWRRTTDTQYF
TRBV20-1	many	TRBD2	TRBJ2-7	TGCAGTGCTAGGGGCGGGAGCGCCTACGAGCAGTACTTC	CSARGGSAYEQYF
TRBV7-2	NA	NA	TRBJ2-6	TGTGCCAGCAGTTGGATGGGCTCTGGGGCCAACGTCCTGACTTTC	CASSWMGSGANVLTF
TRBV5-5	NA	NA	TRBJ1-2	TGTGCCAGCAGCTTGGCCGGACAGAGCCGCAACTATGGCTACACCTTC	CASSLAGQSRNYGYTF
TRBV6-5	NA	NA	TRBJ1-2	TGTGCCAGCAGTTACTCACAGAACCACTATGGCTACACCTTC	CASSYSQNHYGYTF
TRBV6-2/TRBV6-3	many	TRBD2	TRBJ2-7	TGTACCAGCAGACCCGGCACCGGACTAGCGGGGACCTACGAGCAGTACTTC	CTSRPGTGLAGTYEQYF
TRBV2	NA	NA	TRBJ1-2	TGTGCCAGCAGTACGGGGGGAGACTATGGCTACACCTTC	CASSTGGDYGYTF
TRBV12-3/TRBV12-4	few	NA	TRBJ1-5	TGTGCCAGCAGCTTTCGGGATACGCAGCATTTT	CASSFRDTQHF
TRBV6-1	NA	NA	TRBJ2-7	TGTGCCAGCAGTTCGGGCGGGGTAGGAAAGGGGGAGCAGTACTTC	CASSSGGVGKGEQYF
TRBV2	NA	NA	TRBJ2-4	TGTGCCAGCAGTGAGAGGTCGCCCCCCGTCATTCAGTACTTC	CASSERSPPVIQYF